The 17 T cell receptor beta chains below come from one sample, sequenced in a study of blood T cells in healthy people across ages. A second about 7 to 12 cycle PCR used barcoded and J-beta primers. A single record per CDR3 protein comes from TCRdb applying MiXCR to the 5' RACE reads. This table holds 850,000 to 1,100,000 distinct CDR3 sequences, around two fifths found once. The sequencing sample was made of blood. The receptor source for this set is a man younger than 30 in good health.

The V gene is TRBV18, the J gene TRBJ2-4, with a weak D call TRBD2 (6 bases). The DNA end lines up better with TRBJ2-7; the J call may be wrong. The CDR3 runs to 15 residues. CDR1 is KGHSH and CDR2 is LQKENI in the germline V gene. CDR3 in DNA: TGTGCCAGCTCGCCAACCCCGGGGGAGGCCGGCGAGCAGTACTTC. As protein: CASSPTPGEAGEQYF.

The V gene is TRBV30, the J gene TRBJ1-1; tentatively, D is TRBD1 (5 bases). The length of the CDR3 is 12 residues. Germline CDR1 is GTSNPN and CDR2 is SVGIG (reference sequence). The germline V and J ends were trimmed by 1 base and 5 bases, with 8 bases remaining between them. The CDR3 sequence: CAWSAQGTEAFF. Written as DNA, the CDR3 is TGTGCCTGGAGTGCCCAGGGAACTGAAGCTTTCTTT.

This clonotype was counted only a few times. The V gene is TRBV29-1, the J gene TRBJ1-1, with D unclear. Trimming pared 2 bases from V and 7 bases from J, leaving 14 bases between. Per germline, CDR1 SQVTM and CDR2 ANQGSEA. The CDR3 runs 13 residues. The CDR3 spells CSVELGIGGEAFF. In DNA form, the CDR3 reads TGCAGCGTTGAATTGGGTATTGGCGGTGAAGCTTTCTTT.

The V call is TRBV7-9, the J call TRBJ1-1, with a weak D call TRBD1 (6 bases). CDR1 and CDR2 (germline): SEHNR, FQNEAQ (reference sequence). This CDR3 region has 16 residues. With 5 bases removed from V and 4 bases from J, the gap between germline ends came to 20 bases. This CDR3 is CASSLTGKGPSTEAFF. CDR3 DNA sequence: TGTGCCAGCAGCCTGACAGGAAAAGGACCGAGCACTGAAGCTTTCTTT.

This clonotype was seen more than once but under ten times. The V gene is TRBV6-2 or TRBV6-3, the J gene TRBJ1-5; no definite D call. CDR3 length equals 15 residues. Trimming took off 10 bases at V and 1 base at J, with 17 bases between the two ends. CDR1 and CDR2 (germline): MNHEY, SVGEGT. CDR3 in DNA: TGTGCCACATTGAGTATCCAAGGAAGCAATCAGCCCCAGCATTTT. Amino acid sequence: CATLSIQGSNQPQHF.

This clonotype showed up many times. This rearrangement joins TRBV29-1 to TRBJ1-2; D not resolved. Trimming shortened V by 2 bases and J by 4 bases, and 11 bases separated the two germline ends. CDR1 is SQVTM and CDR2 is ANQGSEA in the germline V gene. The CDR3 consists of 13 residues. The CDR3 loop is CSVELSASYGYTF. Written as DNA, the CDR3 is TGCAGCGTTGAACTCTCGGCCTCCTATGGCTACACCTTC. The whole variable domain, filled in from reference TRBV29-1 and TRBJ1-2, reads SAVISQKPSRDICQRGTSLTIQCQVDSQVTMMFWYRQQPGQSLTLIATANQGSEATYESGFVIDKFPISRPNLTFSTLTVSNMSPEDSSIYLCSVELSASYGYTFGSGTRLTVV.

This clonotype appeared a few times. The chain couples TRBV20-1 to TRBJ2-1, with TRBD1 as a possible D gene (5 bases). Germline V gives CDR1 DFQATT, CDR2 SNEGSKA (reference sequence). The CDR3 has 14 residues. V lost 6 bases, J lost 6 bases, and 18 bases lay in between. In DNA form, the CDR3 reads TGCAGTGCCGGACCAGGGCTTGTTGGCAATGAGCAGTTCTTC. Protein product: CSAGPGLVGNEQFF.

This sequence joins TRBV4-3 and TRBJ2-7; D may correspond to TRBD1 or TRBD2 (5 bases each). The CDR3 totals 15 residues. The ends were cut back, 3 bases at V and 0 bases at J, with 12 bases in the middle. Germline V gene sequence: CDR1 LGHNA, CDR2 YSLEER. CDR3 sequence: CASSQGWDGSYEQYF. CDR3 coding DNA: TGCGCCAGCAGCCAGGGCTGGGACGGCTCCTACGAGCAGTACTTC.

The rearrangement links TRBV20-1 to TRBJ1-2; no clear D gene. V was pared by 0 bases and J by 2 bases, with 10 bases between. Germline V gene data show CDR1 as DFQATT and CDR2 as SNEGSKA (reference sequence). The CDR3 has 14 amino acids. In DNA, the CDR3 is TGCAGTGCTAGAGATTTAGAGGAAAACTATGGCTACACCTTC. Amino acids: CSARDLEENYGYTF.

This clonotype came up a few times. This sequence joins TRBV4-1 and TRBJ1-2; D possibly corresponds to TRBD1 (6 bases). Trimming removed 1 base from V and 8 bases from J, with 11 bases in between. CDR1 and CDR2 (germline): MGHRA, YSYEKL. CDR3 length: 13 residues. CDR3: CASSQAQGRGYTF. CDR3 DNA: TGCGCCAGCAGCCAAGCGCAGGGGAGGGGCTACACCTTC.

This chain connects TRBV12-3 or TRBV12-4 to TRBJ2-1; D not certain. This CDR3 region has 11 residues. The ends were cut back, 10 bases at V and 4 bases at J, with 8 bases in the middle. The CDR3 nucleotides read TGTGCCACTTCCAGATACAATGAGCAGTTCTTC. Translating it yields CATSRYNEQFF.

The V call is TRBV2, the J call TRBJ1-1, with 7 bases matching TRBD1. This CDR3 has 13 residues. V gave up 8 bases and J gave up 4 bases; unmatched junction bases: 7. Germline loops: CDR1 SNHLY, CDR2 FYNNEI. The CDR3 sequence is CASGRAGGTEAFF. Written as DNA, the CDR3 is TGTGCCAGCGGTCGAGCAGGGGGCACTGAAGCTTTCTTT.

There are a few counts of this clonotype. At one end the junction does not follow the germline gene, possibly because of a read error. CDR3 sequence: CASSIRQGGTEAFF. Written as DNA, the CDR3 is TGTGCCAGCAGCATCAGACAGGGAGGCACTGAAGCTTTCTTT. The V and J genes are TRBV5-1 and TRBJ1-1; 7 nucleotides agree with TRBD1. The CDR3 is 14 amino acids. In germline, CDR1 is SGHRS, CDR2 YFSETQ.

V and J are TRBV29-1 and TRBJ1-5, with TRBD1 matching over 7 bases. Germline CDR1 is SQVTM and CDR2 is ANQGSEA. The CDR3 consists of 14 residues. The J segment lost 2 bases and the V segment lost 7 bases, leaving 8 bases of the junction unmatched. CDR3 sequence: CSAGGAGGNQPQHF. As DNA, the CDR3 is TGCAGCGCAGGGGGGGCAGGGGGCAATCAGCCCCAGCATTTT.

The table lists this clonotype with a few counts. The rearrangement uses TRBV3-1 and TRBJ1-4, with D unresolved. Germline assignment: CDR1 LGHDT and CDR2 YNNKEL (reference sequence). The CDR3 consists of 15 residues. The ends were cut back, 8 bases at V and 1 base at J, with 14 bases in the middle. As DNA, the CDR3 is TGTGCCAGCGGTAAGCGGTCTGGAACTAATGAAAAACTGTTTTTT. Protein: CASGKRSGTNEKLFF.

The chain joins TRBV2 to TRBJ1-2; TRBD1 might be the D (6 bases). Trimming stripped 4 bases from V and 8 bases from J, with 17 bases between. CDR3 length: 14 amino acids. The germline V gene has CDR1 SNHLY and CDR2 FYNNEI. In DNA form, the CDR3 reads TGTGCCAGCAGTGGGCACAGGGAGCGCCAGGGCTACACCTTC. Encoded protein: CASSGHRERQGYTF. Full variable domain (remainder filled in from reference TRBV2 and TRBJ1-2): EPEVTQTPSHQVTQMGQEVILRCVPISNHLYFYWYRQILGQKVEFLVSFYNNEISEKSEIFDDQFSVERPDGSNFTLKIRSTKLEDSAMYFCASSGHRERQGYTFGSGTRLTVV.

This clonotype came up a few times. The chain has TRBV30 and TRBJ1-5, with D perhaps TRBD1 (5 bases). This CDR3 comprises 13 residues. Trimming left V 0 bases short and J 6 bases short, with 9 bases between. Germline assignment: CDR1 GTSNPN and CDR2 SVGIG (reference sequence). CDR3 sequence (DNA): TGTGCCTGGAGTGTAAGGGGCTTTCAGCCCCAGCATTTT. Translating gives CAWSVRGFQPQHF.